A single sample gave rise to the 20 T cell receptor beta chains below, sequenced in a study of blood T cell repertoires in COVID-19. The method was immunoSEQ multiplex PCR; TCRdb's version includes in-frame clones alone and lacks a portion of them. The table records roughly 260,000 clones, more than 85% of them present only once. Specimen: peripheral blood. These receptors originate from a person between 18 and 30 years old with COVID-19, enrolled during active disease.

The chain links TRBV18 to TRBJ2-1, with a possible D match to TRBD2 (7 bases). Germline V CDR1 and CDR2: KGHSH, LQKENI. The CDR3 extends over 16 amino acids. The V and J ends lost 6 bases and 7 bases respectively, with 22 bases between them. This CDR3 reads CASSRNQGSGGNEQFF. The CDR3 DNA is TGTGCCAGCTCCCGAAACCAGGGGTCGGGAGGTAATGAGCAGTTCTTC.

V gene TRBV9 combines with J gene TRBJ2-7; possibly TRBD2 for D (6 bases). With 0 bases removed from V and 5 bases from J, the gap between germline ends came to 12 bases. The germline CDR1 and CDR2 sequences are SGDLS and YYNGEE. The CDR3 loop spans 14 amino acids. CDR3 region: CASSVAGGEDEQYF. CDR3 sequence (DNA): TGTGCCAGCAGCGTAGCTGGCGGGGAAGACGAGCAGTACTTC.

The V gene is TRBV9, the J gene TRBJ2-2; TRBD2 agrees at 8 bases. V dropped 4 bases and J dropped 2; count of bases not matched to a gene: 10. The CDR3 totals 17 residues. Germline V CDR1 and CDR2: SGDLS, YYNGEE. CDR3 sequence reads: CASSLHRLAPNTGELFF. The CDR3 nucleotides are TGTGCCAGCAGCTTGCACCGACTAGCGCCAAACACCGGGGAGCTGTTTTTT.

The chain has TRBV6-5 and TRBJ1-1; possible D gene TRBD1, 5 bases. In germline, CDR1 is MNHEY, CDR2 SVGAGI. Trimming removed 5 bases from V and 3 bases from J, with 16 bases in between. The CDR3 covers 15 residues. The CDR3 nucleotides read TGTGCCAGCAGTCTAGCGGGGACCCGGGACACTGAAGCTTTCTTT. Residues: CASSLAGTRDTEAFF.

This rearrangement joins TRBV5-1 to TRBJ2-5; TRBD2 matches 12 bases. The ends lost 1 base at V and 4 bases at J; junction bases unmatched: 5. The germline gives CDR1 SGHRS, CDR2 YFSETQ. This CDR3 contains 16 residues. DNA for the CDR3: TGCGCCAGCAGCTTGATCGGACTAGCGGGAACAGAGACCCAGTACTTC. It yields the protein CASSLIGLAGTETQYF.

The chain couples TRBV30 to TRBJ1-4, with 8 bases aligning to TRBD1. CDR3 length: 14 residues. J lost 7 bases, V lost 0 bases, and 4 bases had no gene match. Germline CDR1 and CDR2: GTSNPN and SVGIG (reference sequence). The CDR3, as DNA: TGTGCCTGGAGTGTCGGACAGGGCGGTGAAAAACTGTTTTTT. This sequence encodes CAWSVGQGGEKLFF.

This chain links TRBV10-3 with TRBJ2-3, with D maybe TRBD1 (6 bases). The CDR3 length is 14 residues. Per germline, CDR1 ENHRY and CDR2 SYGVKD. V was cut by 8 bases and J by 1 base, with 13 bases left in between. CDR3 residues: CAIGGGVGTDTQYF. The CDR3 bases are TGTGCCATCGGGGGCGGAGTTGGCACAGATACGCAGTATTTT.

CDR3 residues: CAWSAGLAGDEQYF. The CDR3 nucleotides are TGTGCCTGGAGTGCGGGACTAGCGGGAGATGAGCAGTACTTC. J is TRBJ2-7 and V is TRBV30; 14 nucleotides agree with TRBD2. Germline CDR1 GTSNPN, CDR2 SVGIG (reference sequence). The CDR3 spans 14 residues. Germline trimming cut 1 base from V and 7 bases from J; bases unmatched to any gene: 3.

The gene calls are TRBV5-1 and TRBJ2-7; unclear D gene. Germline V gene sequence: CDR1 SGHRS, CDR2 YFSETQ. V dropped 1 base and J dropped 3 bases, with 8 bases sitting between them. This CDR3 is built from 13 residues. The chain's CDR3 is CASSLSQNYEQYF. The CDR3 DNA reads as TGCGCCAGCAGCTTGTCACAGAACTACGAGCAGTACTTC.

The CDR3: CASSVSGRASYNEQFF. The CDR3 nucleotides are TGTGCCAGTAGCGTTAGCGGGAGGGCCTCCTACAATGAGCAGTTCTTC. The J gene is TRBJ2-1, the V gene TRBV19; 11 bases are a match to TRBD2. The CDR3 sequence is 16 residues long. The junction had 4 bases not matched to a gene; V was cut back by 6 bases and J by 0 bases. Per the germline V gene, CDR1 is LNHDA and CDR2 is SQIVND (reference sequence).

J is TRBJ2-4 and V is TRBV3-1 (or the pseudogene TRBV3-2); D possibly corresponds to TRBD2 (6 bases). The length of the CDR3 is 13 residues. Deletions cut 0 bases from V and 10 bases from J, with 10 bases between. The germline CDR1 and CDR2 sequences are LGHDT and YNNKEL (reference sequence). The CDR3 DNA reads as TGTGCCAGCAGCCAAGAAAGGACTACTATTCAGTACTTC. Translating gives CASSQERTTIQYF.

This clone was recorded many times. This chain links TRBV4-1 with TRBJ1-5; TRBD1 is a possible D gene (5 bases). Per germline, CDR1 MGHRA and CDR2 YSYEKL. With 0 bases removed from V and 4 bases from J, the gap between germline ends came to 13 bases. This CDR3 spans 16 amino acids. CDR3 DNA: TGCGCCAGCAGCCAAGACTCTTCAGGGCGGAATCAGCCCCAGCATTTT. It encodes CASSQDSSGRNQPQHF.

The J gene is TRBJ2-7, the V gene TRBV9; D perhaps matches TRBD1 (5 bases). CDR1 SGDLS and CDR2 YYNGEE come from the germline V gene. This CDR3 contains 14 residues. Trimming removed 3 bases at V and 4 bases at J, with 14 bases between. The CDR3 loop reads CASSAATRDYEQYF. The DNA of the CDR3 is TGTGCCAGCAGCGCCGCAACCAGGGATTACGAGCAGTACTTC.

This chain uses TRBV5-1 with TRBJ1-2; 7 bases map to TRBD1. Germline V gene lookup returns CDR1 SGHRS and CDR2 YFSETQ. The trim removed 0 bases at V and 2 bases at J, leaving 10 bases unmatched. The length of the CDR3 is 17 residues. CDR3 nucleotides: TGCGCCAGCAGCTTGGGGATGGGACAGAACCCGAACTATGGCTACACCTTC. Residues: CASSLGMGQNPNYGYTF.

V is TRBV28 and J is TRBJ2-1; 12 positions agree with TRBD2. This CDR3 comprises 17 residues. Germline CDR1 MDHEN, CDR2 SYDVKM. V dropped 8 bases and J dropped 7; count of bases not matched to a gene: 15. CDR3 nucleotides: TGTGCCAGCGCACCTATGGGGCTAGCGGGAGGGCTTAATGAGCAGTTCTTC. Its protein is CASAPMGLAGGLNEQFF. Full variable domain (remainder filled in from reference TRBV28 and TRBJ2-1): DVKVTQSSRYLVKRTGEKVFLECVQDMDHENMFWYRQDPGLGLRLIYFSYDVKMKEKGDIPEGYSVSREKKERFSLILESASTNQTSMYLCASAPMGLAGGLNEQFFGPGTRLTVL.

The chain joins TRBV11-2 to TRBJ1-1, with D possibly TRBD1 on 5 matching bases. The CDR3 is made up of 13 amino acids. Germline-derived CDR1 and CDR2 are SGHAT and FQNNGV. The V and J ends lost 3 bases and 6 bases respectively, with 11 bases between them. Written as DNA, the CDR3 is TGTGCCAGCAGCTTCGGGGGTTTCGCTGAAGCTTTCTTT. Protein: CASSFGGFAEAFF. Supplemented by reference TRBV11-2 and TRBJ1-1, the full variable domain reads EAGVAQSPRYKIIEKRQSVAFWCNPISGHATLYWYQQILGQGPKLLIQFQNNGVVDDSQLPKDRFSAERLKGVDSTLKIQPAKLEDSAVYLCASSFGGFAEAFFGQGTRLTVV.

The chain carries TRBV9 and TRBJ2-1, with 12 bases fitting TRBD2. V was pared by 4 bases and J by 6 bases, with 5 bases of the junction left unmatched. This CDR3 has 15 residues. Germline loops: CDR1 SGDLS, CDR2 YYNGEE. CDR3 bases: TGTGCCAGCAGCCTTGGGACTAGCGGGCTCAATGAGCAGTTCTTC. This codes for CASSLGTSGLNEQFF. The variable domain in full, completed from reference TRBV9 and TRBJ2-1, reads DSGVTQTPKHLITATGQRVTLRCSPRSGDLSVYWYQQSLDQGLQFLIQYYNGEERAKGNILERFSAQQFPDLHSELNLSSLELGDSALYFCASSLGTSGLNEQFFGPGTRLTVL.

The chain couples TRBV6-5 to TRBJ2-7, with TRBD1 as a possible D gene (6 bases). V was shortened by 10 bases and J by 3 bases, with 16 bases between the two germline ends. Germline CDR1 is MNHEY and CDR2 is SVGAGI. This CDR3 contains 13 residues. The CDR3 spells CANLQDSNYEQYF. CDR3 sequence (DNA): TGTGCCAACCTCCAGGACAGCAACTACGAGCAGTACTTC.

The chain links TRBV9 to TRBJ2-1; D might be TRBD2 (6 bases). This CDR3 comprises 16 residues. Per germline, CDR1 SGDLS and CDR2 YYNGEE. Trimming took 3 bases from V and 2 from J, leaving 15 bases between them. The CDR3 here is CASSATGTHPYNEQFF. CDR3 bases: TGTGCCAGCAGCGCAACCGGGACTCACCCCTACAATGAGCAGTTCTTC. Full variable domain (outside the CDR3, taken from reference TRBV9 and TRBJ2-1): DSGVTQTPKHLITATGQRVTLRCSPRSGDLSVYWYQQSLDQGLQFLIQYYNGEERAKGNILERFSAQQFPDLHSELNLSSLELGDSALYFCASSATGTHPYNEQFFGPGTRLTVL.

V and J are TRBV4-3 and TRBJ1-2; 10 positions agree with TRBD1. The CDR3 sequence is 17 residues long. J was trimmed by 4 bases and V by 0 bases; bases with no gene match: 8. Per the germline V gene, CDR1 is LGHNA and CDR2 is YSLEER. The CDR3 nucleotides are TGCGCCAGCAGCCAAGATTTACGACAGGGGGCGGTCTATGGCTACACCTTC. The encoded protein is CASSQDLRQGAVYGYTF.